This TCR beta chain was obtained from a study of CD8 T cells in Susac syndrome (dated by TCRdb to between 2018 and 2021). Study-wide context: Among the sequenced Susac syndrome patients, about 6 had clinically active disease and roughly eight were in clinical remission. Susac syndrome patients were therapy-naive, on corticosteroids (some also receiving IVIg), or on IVIg alone at blood withdrawal. The study used repertoire sequencing to test whether antigen drove CD8+ T cell activation and differentiation in Susac syndrome.

The CDR3 covers 17 residues, taking in both the cysteine and the phenylalanine. Of the read, only the CDR3 DNA is kept; its 51 bases are in frame from base 1. The germline V and J ends show losses of 0 bases and 7 bases respectively, and no gene match explains 12 bases of the junction. The germline V gene provides CDR1 LGHNA and CDR2 YNFKEQ. Worth noting for this clonotype: Its target antigen remains unknown. No per-base quality is available; no much larger clone lies one base away.

RNA was extracted using the RNeasy kit, and about 0.45 to 1 microgram was reverse transcribed with random hexamers. The immunoSEQ multiplex PCR assay, which covers 54 Vbeta and 13 Jbeta segments, was used to amplify TCR beta CDR3 regions. PCR amplification bias was corrected by using a synthetic template baseline for primer optimization and computational correction. As for how the authors treated the data: Reads were annotated to V, D and J genes per IMGT and analyzed with immunoSEQ Analyzer, keeping only productive sequences. To calculate clonality, Shannon entropy was normalized by log2 of the number of productive unique sequences and then subtracted from one. For each patient and control, public and private clones were evaluated among the 100 most prevalent clones. Clones were defined as Susac-specific if absent from the healthy and MS cohorts, from around 1,100 published viral clones and from other ImmuneACCESS disease sequences. TCRdb applied fastp at Q25 and MiXCR to the public reads, then kept only in-frame beta chains. Rows matching on CDR3 protein sequence are summarized as one entry with the most common DNA and genes. These V and J calls rely on TCRdb rather than the paper's analysis. This sample has about 150,000 distinct CDR3 sequences in its table, and more than 95% of those were observed once. The ten largest account for less than 0.15% of the sample.

The paper's findings and limits, for the study overall: The CD4+ T cell repertoire of patients with Susac syndrome showed no detectable clonal expansion. The TCR sequencing and HLA analysis was acknowledged to have included a relatively small number of individuals.

Peripheral blood CD8+ and CD4+ T cells from healthy donors, Susac syndrome patients and multiple sclerosis patients were profiled using high-throughput TCR beta sequencing. Susac syndrome patients met recently defined diagnostic criteria for definite or probable disease. CD8+ TEMRA cells were enriched by FACS, while bulk CD8+ and CD4+ T cells were purified by magnetic negative isolation. Blood was collected in EDTA tubes and processed within 24 hours, with PBMCs isolated through density gradient centrifugation. PBMCs intended for TCR sequencing were frozen in liquid nitrogen and were later thawed in a 37 degrees C water bath. A purity of at least 90% was achieved for sorted or isolated CD4+, CD8+ and CD8+ TEMRA cells.

The clonotype was recovered from a human donor with Susac syndrome. This sequence uses TRBV4-2 and TRBJ2-1; 7 of the junction bases match TRBD2. The specimen was CD4+ T cells from PBMCs. The DNA reads TGTGCCAGCAGCCAAGAGGGTGGCGGGAGAGTATTAAATGAGCAGTTCTTC. It encodes CASSQEGGGRVLNEQFF.